This TCR beta chain is from a study of control samples from healthy donors and cancer patients. Generated by immunoSEQ multiplex PCR, the TCRdb table keeps only in-frame clones and is missing some. This sample has around 48,000 clones, with over 85% found just once. This clone was recorded a few times. The CDR3 extends over 14 amino acids. V lost 3 bases, J lost 2 bases, and 11 bases lay in between. Looked up from germline, CDR1 is MNHEY and CDR2 is SMNVEV (reference sequence). The chain uses TRBV27 and TRBJ2-7, with TRBD1 as a possible D gene (6 bases). Sequencing was performed on PBMCs. The clonotype originates from a woman in her forties or fifties with head and neck cancer. The CDR3 loop is CASSFSGQTYEQYF. DNA for the CDR3: TGTGCCAGCAGTTTTTCCGGACAGACCTACGAGCAGTACTTC.